The 13 T cell receptor beta chains in this list originate from one sample, sequenced in a study of beta chain features in type 1 diabetes. Isolated RNA was reverse transcribed in full, so expressed TCRB transcripts were sequenced. Assay used: immunoSEQ multiplex PCR; TCRdb lists only in-frame clones, some missing. The sample consists of some 330,000 clones, approximately 11% of them appearing once. Sequencing was carried out using naive CD4+ T cells from blood. All receptors come from a woman aged 25 to 39 in good health.

The chain carries TRBV6-1 and TRBJ1-1; D may be TRBD1 (5 bases). The V end lost 7 bases, the J end lost 0 bases, and 15 bases lay between the germline ends. Germline CDR1 is MNHNS and CDR2 is SASEGT. The CDR3 is 15 residues long. The chain's CDR3 is CASIWQGYLNTEAFF. CDR3 in DNA: TGTGCCAGCATATGGCAGGGCTACCTGAACACTGAAGCTTTCTTT.

This chain joins TRBV6-5 and TRBJ2-7, with 9 bases aligning to TRBD2. The CDR3 is 14 residues long. CDR1 and CDR2 from the germline V gene are MNHEY and SVGAGI. V shed 5 bases, J shed 4 bases, and the junction held 6 bases outside the gene matches. In nucleotides, the CDR3 is TGTGCCAGCAGTGATCTGAGCGGGAGGTACGAGCAGTACTTC. Translation: CASSDLSGRYEQYF.

This clone occurred a few times. The chain combines TRBV6-5 with TRBJ2-3; D gene unclear. V was shortened by 6 bases and J by 1 base, with 14 bases between the two germline ends. The CDR3 runs to 15 residues. From germline, CDR1 is MNHEY and CDR2 SVGAGI. DNA for the CDR3: TGTGCCAGCAGCCGTACTGACGGAGGCACAGATACGCAGTATTTT. Translated: CASSRTDGGTDTQYF.

This clone was observed a few times. The gene calls are TRBV5-1 and TRBJ2-5; weak D call: TRBD2 (6 bases). The CDR3 has 14 amino acids. Germline CDR1 and CDR2: SGHRS and YFSETQ. Trimming took 3 bases from V and 9 from J, leaving 18 bases between them. The DNA of the CDR3 is TGCGCCAGCAGCTGGGACTTCTCGGCCACGGCCCAGTACTTC. Protein sequence: CASSWDFSATAQYF. Complete variable domain (other parts from reference TRBV5-1 and TRBJ2-5): KAGVTQTPRYLIKTRGQQVTLSCSPISGHRSVSWYQQTPGQGLQFLFEYFSETQRNKGNFPGRFSGRQFSNSRSEMNVSTLELGDSALYLCASSWDFSATAQYFGPGTRLLVL.

The genes are TRBV30 and TRBJ1-5, with D perhaps matching TRBD1 (6 bases). Per the germline V gene, CDR1 is GTSNPN and CDR2 is SVGIG (reference sequence). This CDR3 has 12 amino acids. The germline V and J ends were trimmed by 2 bases and 6 bases, with 8 bases remaining between them. The CDR3 protein is CAWSTGPQPQHF. CDR3 nucleotide sequence: TGTGCCTGGAGTACAGGGCCTCAGCCCCAGCATTTT.

Points on this clone: Its ends do not fully match the called genes, so a read error is possible. The V gene is TRBV2, the J gene TRBJ1-2; TRBD1 matches 11 bases. The germline V gene encodes CDR1 SNHLY and CDR2 FYNNEI. The CDR3 spans 16 residues. CDR3: CASREGTGGTGYGYTF. The CDR3 DNA reads TGTGCCAGCAGAGAAGGGACAGGGGGTACAGGCTATGGCTACACCTTC.

The gene calls are TRBV6-1 and TRBJ2-3; 10 nucleotides line up with TRBD2. This CDR3 is built from 17 residues. Germline trimming cut 4 bases from V and 5 bases from J; bases unmatched to any gene: 12. The germline CDR1 and CDR2 sequences are MNHNS and SASEGT. The CDR3 loop is CASSVLRTSGSRDTQYF. The CDR3 region has the DNA TGTGCCAGCAGTGTCCTCAGGACTAGCGGTTCCCGAGATACGCAGTATTTT.

The sample holds a few counts of this clone. The genes are TRBV11-1 and TRBJ1-1; D ambiguous. This CDR3 contains 15 residues. CDR1 is SGHAT and CDR2 is FQDESV in the germline V gene (reference sequence). V was cut by 1 base and J by 1 base, with 10 bases left in between. CDR3 nucleotides: TGTGCCAGCAGCTTAGATTCGTGGCCGAACACTGAAGCTTTCTTT. Amino acids: CASSLDSWPNTEAFF.

J is TRBJ2-5 and V is TRBV5-1; the match to TRBD1 covers 7 bases. The CDR3 totals 14 residues. The V gene's germline CDR1 is SGHRS and CDR2 YFSETQ. The V gene end was trimmed by 7 bases and the J gene end by 3 bases; junction bases not matched to a gene: 9. The CDR3 coding sequence is TGCGCCAGCGCTATTGGGACAGCAAAAGAGACCCAGTACTTC. Its protein is CASAIGTAKETQYF.

A few counts support this clone. The chain is built from TRBV5-4 and TRBJ2-1; 8 positions agree with TRBD1. Trimming removed 4 bases from V and 6 bases from J; junction bases left unmatched: 12. CDR1 SGHNT and CDR2 YYREEE come from the germline V gene (reference sequence). The CDR3 has 16 residues. CDR3 sequence: CASSRTTGVWINEQFF. CDR3 nucleotides: TGTGCCAGCAGCAGGACGACAGGGGTTTGGATCAATGAGCAGTTCTTC.

This clone was counted only a few times. The CDR3 DNA reads as TGTGCCAGCTCACCTAGAGCGGTCTTCTACAATGAGCAGTTCTTC. Protein: CASSPRAVFYNEQFF. This chain links TRBV18 with TRBJ2-1; a possible D gene is TRBD2 (5 bases). Trimming cost V 3 bases and J 3 bases, with 12 bases left between them. The CDR3 totals 15 residues. Germline V CDR1 and CDR2: KGHSH, LQKENI.

In its sample, this clone was seen a few times. CDR3 loop: CASSSTSGLAKNIQYF. Written as DNA, the CDR3 is TGCGCCAGCAGCTCCACTAGCGGGCTAGCCAAAAACATTCAGTACTTC. The chain recombines TRBV5-1 with TRBJ2-4; 9 bases are shared with TRBD2. Unmatched junction bases numbered 4, after V lost 3 bases and J lost 0 bases. The CDR3 runs to 16 residues. Per germline, CDR1 SGHRS and CDR2 YFSETQ. The whole variable domain, remainder taken from reference TRBV5-1 and TRBJ2-4, is KAGVTQTPRYLIKTRGQQVTLSCSPISGHRSVSWYQQTPGQGLQFLFEYFSETQRNKGNFPGRFSGRQFSNSRSEMNVSTLELGDSALYLCASSSTSGLAKNIQYFGAGTRLSVL.

This chain uses TRBV27 with TRBJ2-7; 14 bases match TRBD2. Germline V gives CDR1 MNHEY, CDR2 SMNVEV (reference sequence). J gave up 1 base and V 2 bases, and 1 base lay outside the gene matches. The CDR3 spans 16 residues. CDR3 DNA: TGTGCCAGCAGTTTAGGGACTAGCGGGAGTTCCTACGAGCAGTACTTC. This codes for CASSLGTSGSSYEQYF.